This TCR beta chain was captured by sequencing in a study of blood T cells in healthy people across ages. Study observations and caveats: Long-lived donors carried more naive CD4+ cells and greater diversity than aged donors. The authors considered diversity estimates from one million T cells to be underestimates. Observed TCR beta diversity per million T cells went down as age went up. This fall followed a roughly linear course with age.

Then a second PCR, running roughly 7 to 11 cycles, was carried out with a sample-barcoded 5' primer and a J-beta primer mix. In TCRdb, the 5' RACE reads were re-called with MiXCR into one record per CDR3 protein. The sample carries fewer than 2,000,000 distinct CDR3 sequences, almost 35% recorded once. The V end lost 7 bases, the J end lost 0 bases, and 9 bases lay between the germline ends. CDR3 length: 13 amino acids. CDR1 and CDR2 from the germline V gene are DFQATT and SNEGSKA (reference sequence). A few counts support this clonotype. Its antigen is unknown. The receptor comes from a woman in her twenties or thirties in good health. The chain couples TRBV20-1 to TRBJ2-2; D is unclear. Sequencing was performed on blood. CDR3 protein: CSGTSPNTGELFF. CDR3 in DNA: TGCAGTGGAACGTCCCCGAACACCGGGGAGCTGTTTTTT.